This entry concerns a single T cell receptor beta chain. The antigen is unknown. This table comes from immunoSEQ multiplex PCR, and its TCRdb copy is limited to in-frame clones, with some not included. The table lists 93,000 or so clones, roughly 93% of them singletons, with more than 0.95% in the top ten. This record comes from a study of graft-versus-host responses after intestinal transplantation. Background on the study: Recipients were given multivisceral, liver-intestinal, or isolated intestinal transplants. Anti-thymocyte globulin was used for induction in all recipients, who then took tacrolimus and steroids for approximately three years.

Findings of the study overall: GvH clones turned up in recipient marrow; some had shown up first in ileum or blood.

The CDR3 is 14 residues long. The V gene's germline CDR1 is SGHDT and CDR2 YYEEEE. V gave up 2 bases and J gave up 0 bases, with 8 bases separating them. This specimen was unstimulated CD8+ T cells sorted from spleen or lymph node cells, taken before intestinal transplant. The V gene is TRBV5-6, the J gene TRBJ2-5; possible D gene TRBD2, 5 bases. This receptor was obtained from a human donor who received an intestinal transplant. CDR3 bases: TGTGCCAGCAGCTTAATGAGGGACCAAGAGACCCAGTACTTC. This encodes CASSLMRDQETQYF.